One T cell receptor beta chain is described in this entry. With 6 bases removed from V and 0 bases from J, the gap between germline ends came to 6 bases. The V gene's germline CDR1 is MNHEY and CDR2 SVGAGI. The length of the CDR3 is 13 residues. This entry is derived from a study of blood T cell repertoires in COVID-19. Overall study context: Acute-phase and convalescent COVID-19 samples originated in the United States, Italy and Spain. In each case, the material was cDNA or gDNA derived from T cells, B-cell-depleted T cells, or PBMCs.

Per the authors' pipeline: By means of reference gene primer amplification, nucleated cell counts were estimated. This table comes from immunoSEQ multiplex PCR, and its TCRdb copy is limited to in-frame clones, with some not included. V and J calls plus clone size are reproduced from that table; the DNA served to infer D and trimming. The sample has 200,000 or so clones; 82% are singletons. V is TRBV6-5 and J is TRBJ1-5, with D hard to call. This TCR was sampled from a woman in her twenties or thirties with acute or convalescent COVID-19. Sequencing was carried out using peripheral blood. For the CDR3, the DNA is TGTGCCAGCAGGGAGAATAGCAATCAGCCCCAGCATTTT. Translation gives CASRENSNQPQHF.